This T cell receptor (beta chain) was obtained from a study of Graves' ophthalmopathy and Graves' hyperthyroidism. Amplification from RNA transcripts yielded the TCR beta CDR3 regions. A first-round RT-PCR used HTBI primers, followed by a second-round multiplex PCR. TCRdb reprocessed the multiplex PCR reads via MiXCR and lists one record per CDR3 protein. The table includes tens of thousands of distinct CDR3 sequences, less than 65% detected once. The CDR3 spans 15 residues. V gave up 3 bases and J gave up 7 bases; unmatched junction bases: 10. Germline V lookup: CDR1 SGHRS, CDR2 YFSETQ. The origin of this receptor is an adult man with Graves' ophthalmopathy. This sequence joins TRBV5-1 and TRBJ2-1; the match to TRBD2 covers 7 bases. The specimen was peripheral blood. The CDR3 DNA sequence: TGCGCCAGCAGCTGCGGACTAACGGGAGGAAATGAGCAGTTCTTC. Translation gives CASSCGLTGGNEQFF.